This TCR beta chain was documented in a study of identical twins. The sample holds a few counts of this clonotype. Through template switching, a universal primer site was introduced, and the cDNA contained unique molecular identifiers. TCRdb ran MiXCR on the 5' RACE reads and lists one entry per CDR3 protein. This table has 300,000 to 400,000 distinct CDR3 sequences, 10% to 15% appearing once. CDR1 and CDR2 from the germline V gene are MDHEN and SYDVKM. This CDR3 contains 15 residues. Germline trimming cut 3 bases from V and 8 bases from J; bases unmatched to any gene: 9. Separately, the same data were catalogued under a study of yellow fever vaccine responses in identical twins.

The source material was CD8+ T cells sorted from blood. The sequence was collected from a woman younger than 30 in good health. The V and J genes are TRBV28 and TRBJ2-4; TRBD2 agrees at 8 bases. The CDR3 DNA follows: TGTGCCAGCAGTTTTCCAGCGGGAGACGAGGACATTCAGTACTTC. Its translation: CASSFPAGDEDIQYF.